This T cell receptor (beta chain) emerged from a study of Ad26.COV2.S vaccination and SARS-CoV-2 variants (dated by TCRdb to the early 2020s). Regarding the complete study: Vaccine-arm donors were drawn from COV1001, a multicentre, randomized, double-blind, placebo-controlled phase I-IIa trial of Ad26.COV2.S in healthy adults. A total of about 30 samples were included in the TCR-sequenced set, comprising 19 Ad26.COV2.S vaccine recipients, 5 placebo recipients and 8 SARS-CoV-2 convalescent individuals. Participants in the trial were split at random into five groups of five each, receiving low-dose or high-dose Ad26.COV2.S once or twice, or else placebo on both occasions. TCRbeta repertoire sequencing served as the tool for gauging how specific and how broad the SARS-CoV-2-reactive T cell receptors were following Ad26.COV2.S vaccination. Investigators did not know the trial group allocation while performing experiments and assessing outcomes. Dosing of Ad26.COV2.S was intramuscular, at either 5x10^10 or 1x10^11 viral particles, delivered as one shot or as two shots spaced 56 days apart.

Comments on this clone: The antigen this receptor binds is unknown. No base quality information exists; no much larger clone differs at one position.

Results the study describes overall, beyond this receptor: After vaccination, substantial breadth of spike-specific CD8+ and CD4+ T cell responses was reported. The study was not powered to compare responses between vaccine doses or regimens. Higher spike-specific TCR breadth was observed in Ad26.COV2.S recipients than in placebo recipients (P = 0.0014). Non-spike TCR breadth was comparable between vaccine and placebo recipients, consistent with the vaccine containing only spike. The authors noted that the TCR breadth and depth analyses may have underestimated total T cell responses.

The immunoSEQ Assay was used to sequence TCRbeta CDR3 regions. After extraction, genomic DNA underwent amplification by bias-controlled multiplex PCR, followed by high-throughput sequencing. Processing in the source paper ran as follows. To quantify the absolute abundance of each unique TCRbeta CDR3 region, sequences were collapsed and filtered. Usable DNA was measured by amplifying reference genes present in all nucleated cells, and TCRbeta template counts were normalized to that usable DNA to estimate T cell fraction. Repertoire TCRs were annotated as SARS-CoV-2-specific by exact matching of V gene, CDR3 amino acid sequence and J gene to a known reactive TCR set. The reference SARS-CoV-2 TCR set came from MIRA and was filtered for enrichment in COVID-19-positive ImmuneCODE repertoires, removing public or cross-reactive TCRs. Using the MIRA antigens, annotated TCRs were further analysed by specific ORF or by position within an ORF. Breadth was defined as annotated unique rearrangements over total unique productive rearrangements; depth was the summed frequency of those rearrangements. Two-sided Wilcoxon rank-sum tests were applied when comparing TCR breadth between groups. TCRdb stores this immuneACCESS table with in-frame sequences only. Part of the clones is absent; in the studies checked, under half of the shortfall reflects unresolved V genes, and no reason is known for the rest. V, J and clone size are those of that table, while D and trimming were read from the DNA. This sample gives more than 350,000 clones in total; 75% to 95% of them show up just once. The ten most abundant clones make up roughly an eighth of the sample.

Taken with the paper, the label for treatment or condition translates to: some 20 received Ad26.COV2.S at low or high dose, single or two shots; 5 received placebo; per-sample allocation not given. For vaccine and placebo recipients, repertoires were sequenced using samples collected on day 63 after the first injection. Cohort 1b enrolled around 24 adults aged 18-55 years at a single site in Boston, USA, between 29 July and 7 August 2020. As a vaccine, Ad26.COV2.S was a replication-incompetent adenovirus type 26 vector that expressed a prefusion-stabilized SARS-CoV-2 spike protein derived from the original Wuhan strain. This sequence originates from a person aged 18-60 years who received the Ad26.COV2.S COVID-19 vaccine or a placebo. The sample consisted of peripheral blood, taken in a trial of Ad26.COV2.S vaccine versus placebo.

The CDR3 corresponds to CASRLAGGPTDTQYF. The nucleotide sequence reads TGTGCCAGCAGGTTAGCGGGAGGGCCCACAGATACGCAGTATTTT. This chain joins TRBV6-5 to TRBJ2-3; 11 central nucleotides agree with TRBD2. According to the germline V gene, CDR1 reads MNHEY and CDR2 reads SVGAGI. From its cysteine to its phenylalanine, the CDR3 spans 15 amino acids. CDR3 DNA only is kept here, 45 bases in frame from base 1. V is cut back by 6 bases and J by 2 bases, with 4 bases in the junction unmatched.